Shown below are 32 T cell receptor beta chains from a single sample sequenced in a study of T cells in Graves' hyperthyroidism and ophthalmopathy. What was amplified from RNA transcripts were TCR beta CDR3 regions. HTBI primers drove first-round RT-PCR of the TCR CDR3. Using its own MiXCR run on the multiplex PCR reads, TCRdb lists one record per CDR3 protein. Here the sample spans 600,000 to 750,000 distinct CDR3 sequences, 17% being singletons. Sequencing was done on a sample of blood. The origin of the receptors is a man between 45 and 60 years old with Graves' hyperthyroidism.

Ten or more counts support this clonotype. The chain links TRBV11-1 to TRBJ2-3, with a possible D match to TRBD2 (7 bases). V was pared by 6 bases and J by 0 bases, with 22 bases between. The CDR3 contains 18 residues. Germline CDR1 is SGHAT and CDR2 is FQDESV (reference sequence). Here the CDR3 reads CASRTGTDSGVSTDTQYF. CDR3 bases: TGTGCCAGCAGGACAGGAACGGACAGCGGGGTTAGCACAGATACGCAGTATTTT.

This clonotype has a handful of counts. V usage is TRBV5-1 and J usage is TRBJ2-1, with 7 bases that match TRBD2. V gave up 4 bases and J gave up 4 bases; unmatched junction bases: 8. The CDR3 length is 15 residues. In germline, CDR1 is SGHRS, CDR2 YFSETQ. CDR3 sequence reads: CASSGRGLGYNEQFF. CDR3 DNA: TGCGCCAGCAGCGGTCGAGGACTAGGATACAATGAGCAGTTCTTC.

This clonotype was detected ten times or more. The J gene is TRBJ2-1, the V gene TRBV28, with 11 bases that match TRBD1. V was clipped by 10 bases and J by 3 bases; unmatched bases: 11. The CDR3 is 16 amino acids. From germline, CDR1 is MDHEN and CDR2 SYDVKM. The CDR3 coding sequence is TGTGCCACCGCAAGTCCCGGGACAGGGGGCTACAATGAGCAGTTCTTC. This codes for CATASPGTGGYNEQFF.

This clonotype was recorded at least ten times. The chain links TRBV10-1 to TRBJ2-7; D ambiguous. The V gene lost 3 bases and the J gene lost 0 bases, with 6 bases spanning the gap. Germline V gene lookup returns CDR1 WNHNN and CDR2 SYGVQD (reference sequence). The CDR3 runs 13 residues. The CDR3 sequence is CASSEDNSYEQYF. DNA of the CDR3: TGCGCCAGCAGTGAAGACAACTCCTACGAGCAGTACTTC.

V and J are TRBV20-1 and TRBJ2-7; D is unresolved. This CDR3 is built from 14 residues. Germline-derived CDR1 and CDR2 are DFQATT and SNEGSKA (reference sequence). The V and J ends lost 3 bases and 0 bases respectively, with 12 bases between them. CDR3 sequence (DNA): TGCAGTGCTAGCCTCACACCCTCCTCCTACGAGCAGTACTTC. This gives the protein CSASLTPSSYEQYF.

This clonotype was counted many times. The chain has TRBV2 and TRBJ1-5; unclear D gene. Germline V gene lookup returns CDR1 SNHLY and CDR2 FYNNEI. The CDR3 length is 13 residues. V was cut by 6 bases and J by 6 bases, with 12 bases left in between. The DNA for the CDR3 is TGTGCCAGCAGCCTGTGGGGTCCTCAGCCCCAGCATTTT. Translated, it gives CASSLWGPQPQHF.

This clonotype has a count of ten or more. The chain has TRBV28 and TRBJ1-1; 9 bases are shared with TRBD1. This CDR3 contains 16 residues. Losses at the gene ends were 6 bases for V and 2 bases for J; bases not matched to a gene: 10. CDR1 is MDHEN, CDR2 SYDVKM, per germline. CDR3 sequence (DNA): TGTGCCAGCAGAACCAGGAGGGGACAGGGCAACACTGAAGCTTTCTTT. This codes for CASRTRRGQGNTEAFF.

The rearrangement links TRBV7-2 to TRBJ2-3, with 7 bases matching TRBD2. Germline V gives CDR1 SGHTA, CDR2 FQGNSA. This CDR3 spans 13 amino acids. The ends lost 4 bases at V and 8 bases at J; junction bases unmatched: 6. The CDR3 region is CASSSHGEGTQYF. Written as DNA, the CDR3 is TGTGCCAGCAGCTCCCACGGGGAGGGTACGCAGTATTTT.

This clonotype was found many times. The chain recombines TRBV12-3 or TRBV12-4 with TRBJ2-7; D call uncertain. The CDR3 runs 10 residues. The V end was cut by 5 bases, the J end by 4 bases, with 3 bases between. This chain's CDR3 is CASSNYEQYF. The CDR3 DNA follows: TGTGCCAGCAGTAATTACGAGCAGTACTTC.

This clonotype appeared a few times. This chain connects TRBV15 to TRBJ2-7; 8 bases match TRBD1. The CDR3 length is 18 residues. Trimming took 0 bases from V and 3 from J; bases not matched to a gene: 13. CDR1 is LNHNV and CDR2 is YYDKDF in the germline V gene (reference sequence). DNA of the CDR3: TGTGCCACCAGCAGAGATCAATTTTTTTTTGACAGGGGCTACGAGCAGTACTTC. It yields the protein CATSRDQFFFDRGYEQYF.

This clonotype was seen repeatedly, ten times or more. This chain links TRBV11-1 with TRBJ2-7; TRBD2 agrees at 12 bases. This CDR3 contains 16 residues. CDR1 SGHAT and CDR2 FQDESV come from the germline V gene (reference sequence). V trimming: 3 bases; J trimming: 1 base; junction bases outside the gene matches: 4. CDR3 residues: CASSFYGLAGSYEQYF. The CDR3 region has the DNA TGTGCCAGCAGCTTCTACGGACTAGCGGGGTCCTACGAGCAGTACTTC. Full variable domain (rest looked up from reference TRBV11-1 and TRBJ2-7): EAEVAQSPRYKITEKSQAVAFWCDPISGHATLYWYRQILGQGPELLVQFQDESVVDDSQLPKDRFSAERLKGVDSTLKIQPAELGDSAMYLCASSFYGLAGSYEQYFGPGTRLTVT.

This clonotype has at least ten counts. The rearrangement joins TRBV7-2 to TRBJ2-5; 11 positions match TRBD2. V dropped 5 bases and J dropped 3; count of bases not matched to a gene: 2. This CDR3 spans 14 amino acids. Germline loops: CDR1 SGHTA, CDR2 FQGNSA. The CDR3, as DNA: TGTGCCAGCAGCGCGGGACTAGCGGAAGAGACCCAGTACTTC. This sequence encodes CASSAGLAEETQYF.

This clonotype was recorded a few times. V is TRBV7-9 and J is TRBJ2-7; TRBD1 is a possible D gene (7 bases). CDR1 is SEHNR and CDR2 is FQNEAQ in the germline V gene (reference sequence). The germline V and J ends were trimmed by 5 bases and 3 bases, with 17 bases remaining between them. The CDR3 totals 15 residues. The CDR3 DNA sequence: TGTGCCAGCAGCCACGGGGACAGTAGCGGCTACGAGCAGTACTTC. This codes for CASSHGDSSGYEQYF.

This clonotype came up many times. The gene calls are TRBV12-3 or TRBV12-4 and TRBJ2-5; TRBD1 agrees at 7 bases. J lost 4 bases, V lost 3 bases, and 8 bases had no gene match. There are 15 residues in the CDR3. CDR3 nucleotide sequence: TGTGCCAGCAGTTTTGGACAGGAGATATTAGAGACCCAGTACTTC. Translating gives CASSFGQEILETQYF.

Regarding this clonotype: The CDR3 carries no conserved terminal phenylalanine or tryptophan, so it likely arises from a read error. The chain joins TRBV4-1 to TRBJ2-5; D unclear. Trimming shortened V by 6 bases and J by 2 bases, and 7 bases separated the two germline ends. In germline, CDR1 is MGHRA, CDR2 YSYEKL. This CDR3 has 12 residues. The CDR3 nucleotides are TGCGCCAGCAGTGCGGTACAAGAGACCCAGTACTTA. Its protein product is CASSAVQETQYL.

This clonotype was seen many times. V and J are TRBV24-1 and TRBJ2-5; 12 bases agree with TRBD2. V lost 4 bases, J lost 6 bases, and 2 bases stayed unmatched. The CDR3 covers 14 residues. Germline lookup yields CDR1 KGHDR and CDR2 SFDVKD. CDR3 amino acids: CATSDGTSGQTQYF. DNA of the CDR3: TGTGCCACCAGTGACGGGACTAGCGGGCAGACCCAGTACTTC.

J is TRBJ2-3 and V is TRBV7-9, with D possibly matching TRBD1 (6 bases). This CDR3 region has 17 residues. V shed 2 bases and J shed 2 bases, with 17 bases lying between them. Germline V gene lookup returns CDR1 SEHNR and CDR2 FQNEAQ (reference sequence). This CDR3 reads CASSLNPAAGVTDTQYF. CDR3 sequence (DNA): TGTGCCAGCAGCTTAAATCCGGCGGCAGGGGTCACAGATACGCAGTATTTT.

This clonotype has ten or more counts. The chain is built from TRBV7-6 and TRBJ2-3; tentative D call: TRBD2 (7 bases). V gave up 1 base and J gave up 0 bases, with 17 bases separating them. Germline V gene sequence: CDR1 SGHVS, CDR2 FNYEAQ. The CDR3 is 18 residues long. The CDR3 is CASSLVGASGASTDTQYF. The CDR3 DNA is TGTGCCAGCAGCTTAGTGGGGGCTAGCGGTGCTAGCACAGATACGCAGTATTTT.

This clonotype was counted at least ten times. The chain recombines TRBV7-3 with TRBJ2-7; 9 bases align to TRBD1. V shed 5 bases and J 5 bases; nucleotides not matched to a gene: 13. The CDR3 covers 16 residues. Germline lookup yields CDR1 SGHTA and CDR2 FQGTGA. For the CDR3, the DNA is TGTGCCAGCAGCCTCTCCGGGACAGGGAACGACCACGAGCAGTACTTC. Amino acids: CASSLSGTGNDHEQYF.

This clonotype was picked up a small number of times. V gene TRBV6-1 combines with J gene TRBJ1-3; D unclear. The CDR3 loop spans 13 amino acids. With 8 bases removed from V and 0 bases from J, the gap between germline ends came to 8 bases. Germline V CDR1 and CDR2: MNHNS, SASEGT. DNA for the CDR3: TGTGCCAGCCTCACCAGCTCTGGAAACACCATATATTTT. The encoded protein is CASLTSSGNTIYF.

This clonotype was observed many times. The chain combines TRBV7-2 with TRBJ2-7; TRBD2 matches 9 bases. The trim removed 3 bases at V and 1 base at J, leaving 7 bases unmatched. Germline CDR1 and CDR2: SGHTA and FQGNSA. There are 16 residues in the CDR3. CDR3 region: CASSFGAGGISYEQYF. In DNA, the CDR3 is TGTGCCAGCAGCTTCGGAGCGGGAGGTATTTCCTACGAGCAGTACTTC.

Many counts were recorded for this clonotype. The rearrangement links TRBV7-9 to TRBJ2-3; 11 nucleotides align to TRBD2. The length of the CDR3 is 17 residues. The V segment lost 4 bases and the J segment 0 bases; nucleotides outside the gene matches: 6. Per germline, CDR1 SEHNR and CDR2 FQNEAQ (reference sequence). CDR3 DNA: TGTGCCAGCAGCTCTCAACTAGCGGGAGTGAGCACAGATACGCAGTATTTT. Translated, it gives CASSSQLAGVSTDTQYF.

This clonotype was observed a few times. V usage is TRBV7-3 and J usage is TRBJ2-6; 11 nucleotides agree with TRBD1. Germline trimming cut 5 bases from V and 4 bases from J; bases unmatched to any gene: 7. Germline V gene lookup returns CDR1 SGHTA and CDR2 FQGTGA. This CDR3 has 17 residues. The CDR3: CASSIGQGASGANVLTF. The CDR3 nucleotides read TGTGCCAGCAGCATTGGACAGGGGGCGTCCGGGGCCAACGTCCTGACTTTC.

The chain joins TRBV20-1 to TRBJ1-4, with unresolved D. The V gene's germline CDR1 is DFQATT and CDR2 SNEGSKA (reference sequence). The CDR3 covers 14 residues. DNA for the CDR3: TGCAGCGGCCGCTCCGGAGCAACTAATGAAAAACTGTTTTTT. It is translated as CSGRSGATNEKLFF.

This clonotype was picked up one time. The gene calls are TRBV4-1 and TRBJ2-5, with D perhaps being TRBD1 or TRBD2 (5 bases each). The V gene's germline CDR1 is MGHRA and CDR2 YSYEKL. Trimming took off 4 bases at V and 1 base at J, with 16 bases between the two ends. The CDR3 covers 16 residues. CDR3 nucleotides: TGCGCCAGCAGCCTATTCGGGGCAGGCGGCCAAGAGACCCAGTACTTC. Translated, it gives CASSLFGAGGQETQYF.

This clonotype has just a few counts. The chain uses TRBV29-1 and TRBJ2-5, with 9 bases identical to TRBD2. CDR1 is SQVTM, CDR2 ANQGSEA, per germline. The CDR3 covers 13 residues. The J segment lost 5 bases and the V segment lost 6 bases, leaving 7 bases of the junction unmatched. CDR3 in DNA: TGCAGCGTGGTAGCGGGGGCGCGGGAGACCCAGTACTTC. It specifies CSVVAGARETQYF.

This clonotype was counted only a few times. This sequence joins TRBV6-5 and TRBJ1-1; unclear D gene. The germline V and J ends were trimmed by 2 bases and 8 bases, with 12 bases remaining between them. Germline assignment: CDR1 MNHEY and CDR2 SVGAGI. This CDR3 is 13 amino acids long. The CDR3: CASSYLGGEEAFF. The CDR3 nucleotides are TGTGCCAGCAGTTACCTGGGAGGCGAGGAAGCTTTCTTT.

V usage is TRBV25-1 and J usage is TRBJ2-4; a possible D gene is TRBD2 (6 bases). The V end lost 6 bases, the J end lost 1 base, and 19 bases lay between the germline ends. The germline V gene encodes CDR1 MGHDK and CDR2 SYGVNS. CDR3 length equals 17 residues. CDR3 amino acids: CASSPIGGPPAKNIQYF. In DNA form, the CDR3 reads TGTGCCAGCAGCCCAATCGGGGGTCCTCCTGCCAAAAACATTCAGTACTTC.

The chain couples TRBV29-1 to TRBJ2-3; D might be TRBD1 (6 bases). This CDR3 spans 14 amino acids. From germline, CDR1 is SQVTM and CDR2 ANQGSEA. V dropped 4 bases and J dropped 5 bases, with 16 bases sitting between them. For the CDR3, the DNA is TGCAGCGTTGTTGGTTGGGGGCCGGGAGATACGCAGTATTTT. It is translated as CSVVGWGPGDTQYF.

The sample holds a few counts of this clonotype. The chain links TRBV6-1 to TRBJ2-1; D gene uncertain. Germline CDR1 reads MNHNS; CDR2 reads SASEGT. The CDR3 consists of 11 residues. The V end lost 6 bases, the J end lost 9 bases, and 9 bases lay between the germline ends. CDR3 residues: CASSFRFEQFF. The DNA of the CDR3 is TGTGCCAGCAGCTTTAGATTTGAGCAGTTCTTC.

This clonotype was picked up many times. The rearrangement uses TRBV6-1 and TRBJ1-5, with D possibly matching TRBD1 (5 bases). Between the trimmed V and J ends, which lost 7 bases and 4 bases, there was a span of 11 bases. Germline V gene lookup returns CDR1 MNHNS and CDR2 SASEGT. This CDR3 has 13 amino acids. For the CDR3, the DNA is TGTGCCAGCATTTGGGGGGTTAATCAGCCCCAGCATTTT. Its translation is CASIWGVNQPQHF.

This clonotype showed up just a few times. This chain links TRBV7-9 with TRBJ2-2; D not resolved. V gave up 2 bases and J gave up 3 bases, with 10 bases separating them. This CDR3 has 15 residues. Germline-derived CDR1 and CDR2 are SEHNR and FQNEAQ (reference sequence). The DNA for the CDR3 is TGTGCCAGCAGCTTACAGCTGGCGGACACCGGGGAGCTGTTTTTT. This gives the protein CASSLQLADTGELFF.